This T cell receptor beta chain was found in a study of shared clonotypes between healthy human individuals. Only one count was recorded for this clone. Sequencing used immunoSEQ multiplex PCR; TCRdb keeps in-frame clones, though not all of them. The table lists some 350,000 clones, approximately 79% of them singletons, with around a tenth in the top ten. The germline V and J ends were trimmed by 2 bases and 3 bases, with 13 bases remaining between them. CDR3 length equals 15 residues. Germline values: CDR1 MDHEN, CDR2 SYDVKM. This TCR was sampled from a man aged 30 to 45 in good health. The sample consisted of memory CD4+ T cells sorted from blood. Subset denoted: CD45RA-negative fraction. V is TRBV28 and J is TRBJ1-1; perhaps TRBD1 as D (5 bases). For the CDR3, the DNA is TGTGCCAGCAGTTTAATGGGACGGCAACACACTGAAGCTTTCTTT. Translation: CASSLMGRQHTEAFF.